The 25 T cell receptor beta chains below were found in one sample sequenced in a study of cytomegalovirus exposure and HLA in healthy donors. PCR used 60 Vbeta primers and 13 Jbeta primers. TCRdb's copy holds only in-frame clones and misses some; the assay was immunoSEQ multiplex PCR. The sample contains hundreds of thousands of clones, roughly 73% of which appear only once. The sample consisted of PBMCs. The origin of the receptors is a boy aged 5-17 years in good health and CMV-seronegative.

In nucleotides, the CDR3 is TGCGCCAGCAGCGTGACAGTCTCTGGGGCCAACGTCCTGACTTTC. Translation gives CASSVTVSGANVLTF. The chain joins TRBV5-1 to TRBJ2-6, with a possible D match to TRBD1 (5 bases). There are 15 residues in the CDR3. Germline V gene lookup returns CDR1 SGHRS and CDR2 YFSETQ. Trimming pared 4 bases from V and 0 bases from J, leaving 8 bases between.

The V call is TRBV7-2, the J call TRBJ2-3, with a tentative D call TRBD1 (6 bases). The CDR3 spans 15 residues. Trimming removed 0 bases from V and 2 bases from J, with 9 bases in between. CDR1 SGHTA and CDR2 FQGNSA come from the germline V gene. DNA of the CDR3: TGTGCCAGCAGCTTAGCGGCAGGGGCCACAGATACGCAGTATTTT. Its protein product is CASSLAAGATDTQYF.

This clone has only a few counts. The CDR3 loop is CASSLGQREGSHEQYF. In DNA, the CDR3 is TGTGCCAGCAGCTTGGGGCAGCGGGAGGGGTCTCACGAGCAGTACTTC. The rearrangement links TRBV5-8 to TRBJ2-7; 10 nucleotides agree with TRBD2. CDR3 length: 16 residues. Looked up from germline, CDR1 is SGHTS and CDR2 is YDEGEE. The trim removed 0 bases at V and 5 bases at J, leaving 8 bases unmatched.

This chain links TRBV6-1 with TRBJ1-2; D unclear. This CDR3 is 11 amino acids long. The germline V and J ends were trimmed by 2 bases and 8 bases, with 6 bases remaining between them. CDR1 MNHNS and CDR2 SASEGT come from the germline V gene. CDR3 in DNA: TGTGCCAGCAGTGAACCGGGGGGCTACACCTTC. Amino acid sequence: CASSEPGGYTF.

There are a few counts of this clone. V gene TRBV6-6 combines with J gene TRBJ2-3; 12 bases are shared with TRBD2. Germline CDR1 and CDR2: MNHNY and SVGAGI (reference sequence). The CDR3 runs 16 residues. V dropped 4 bases and J dropped 2; count of bases not matched to a gene: 4. This CDR3 is CASSSTSGSSTDTQYF. The CDR3 nucleotides read TGTGCCAGCAGTTCGACTAGCGGGAGTTCCACAGATACGCAGTATTTT.

The chain has TRBV10-1 and TRBJ2-5; D may be TRBD1 (6 bases). The end of the DNA aligns better with TRBJ2-7, so the J call may be wrong. Germline V gives CDR1 WNHNN, CDR2 SYGVQD (reference sequence). There are 14 residues in the CDR3. The CDR3 nucleotides read TGCGCCAGCAGTGAAAGGGACAACCATTACGAGCAGTACTTC. Protein: CASSERDNHYEQYF.

The V and J genes are TRBV6-6 and TRBJ2-2; tentative D call: TRBD2 (7 bases). The germline CDR1 and CDR2 sequences are MNHNY and SVGAGI (reference sequence). This CDR3 comprises 15 residues. With 2 bases removed from V and 6 bases from J, the gap between germline ends came to 13 bases. The CDR3 DNA is TGTGCCAGCAGTTACAGAGGGGGGGTGGCCGGGGAGCTGTTTTTT. It encodes CASSYRGGVAGELFF.

This clone was seen just once. The rearrangement uses TRBV2 and TRBJ2-7, with TRBD1 matching over 9 bases. This CDR3 is 14 amino acids long. Germline V gives CDR1 SNHLY, CDR2 FYNNEI. Trimming took 5 bases from V and 6 from J; bases not matched to a gene: 8. CDR3 residues: CASSQQGAAREQYF. The CDR3 DNA sequence: TGTGCCAGCAGTCAACAGGGGGCTGCTCGCGAGCAGTACTTC.

The CDR3: CASSEQRVINYEQYF. The CDR3, as DNA: TGTGCCAGCAGTGAGCAACGGGTGATCAACTACGAGCAGTACTTC. The chain recombines TRBV6-1 with TRBJ2-7; D ambiguous. This CDR3 has 15 amino acids. Trimming left V 3 bases short and J 3 bases short, with 15 bases between. Germline loops: CDR1 MNHNS, CDR2 SASEGT.

This chain uses TRBV5-8 with TRBJ1-2, with 9 bases lining up with TRBD1. CDR1 is SGHTS and CDR2 is YDEGEE in the germline V gene. CDR3 length: 16 residues. The trim removed 5 bases at V and 2 bases at J, leaving 10 bases unmatched. The CDR3 nucleotides read TGTGCCAGCAGTCCTATCGACAGGGGGTACAACTATGGCTACACCTTC. Encoded protein: CASSPIDRGYNYGYTF.

The chain couples TRBV30 to TRBJ2-4, with TRBD1 matching over 8 bases. The CDR3 length is 12 residues. The ends lost 8 bases at V and 5 bases at J; junction bases unmatched: 5. Germline-derived CDR1 and CDR2 are GTSNPN and SVGIG (reference sequence). DNA of the CDR3: TGTGCCGGCAGGGGGCATCAAAACATTCAGTACTTC. Its translation: CAGRGHQNIQYF. Combining the CDR3 with reference TRBV30 and TRBJ2-4 gives the whole variable domain SQTIHQWPATLVQPVGSPLSLECTVEGTSNPNLYWYRQAAGRGLQLLFYSVGIGQISSEVPQNLSASRPQDRQFILSSKKLLLSDSGFYLCAGRGHQNIQYFGAGTRLSVL.

V usage is TRBV2 and J usage is TRBJ1-1; D is possibly TRBD1 (5 bases). V lost 3 bases, J lost 4 bases, and 12 bases lay in between. The CDR3 has 14 residues. Germline values: CDR1 SNHLY, CDR2 FYNNEI. Here the CDR3 reads CASSDLDIPTEAFF. DNA of the CDR3: TGTGCCAGCAGTGACCTGGACATCCCCACTGAAGCTTTCTTT.

The chain combines TRBV5-1 with TRBJ1-1; possibly TRBD1 for D (6 bases). The CDR3 is made up of 16 amino acids. The V end was cut by 4 bases, the J end by 0 bases, with 16 bases between. Per germline, CDR1 SGHRS and CDR2 YFSETQ. Here the CDR3 DNA reads TGCGCCAGCAGCCTACAGGGATCAGGGGTGAACACTGAAGCTTTCTTT. Protein product: CASSLQGSGVNTEAFF. The full variable domain, rest sourced from reference TRBV5-1 and TRBJ1-1, is KAGVTQTPRYLIKTRGQQVTLSCSPISGHRSVSWYQQTPGQGLQFLFEYFSETQRNKGNFPGRFSGRQFSNSRSEMNVSTLELGDSALYLCASSLQGSGVNTEAFFGQGTRLTVV.

The chain couples TRBV5-4 to TRBJ1-2, with 8 bases fitting TRBD1. CDR1 is SGHNT and CDR2 is YYREEE in the germline V gene (reference sequence). The length of the CDR3 is 15 residues. J was trimmed by 4 bases and V by 1 base; bases with no gene match: 6. CDR3 residues: CASSLRRTGFYGYTF. Written as DNA, the CDR3 is TGTGCCAGCAGCTTGCGGCGGACAGGGTTCTATGGCTACACCTTC.

The J gene is TRBJ1-1, the V gene TRBV5-5; 10 positions agree with TRBD1. CDR3 length: 15 residues. Germline CDR1 SGHKS, CDR2 YYEKEE (reference sequence). With V trimmed by 4 bases and J by 1 base, 4 bases remained unmatched. CDR3 in DNA: TGTGCCAGCAGCACCCGGACAGGGGGGAACACTGAAGCTTTCTTT. It codes for CASSTRTGGNTEAFF.

This chain joins TRBV25-1 and TRBJ2-2, with 10 bases that match TRBD1. J gave up 5 bases and V 5 bases, and 8 bases lay outside the gene matches. Germline V gene data show CDR1 as MGHDK and CDR2 as SYGVNS. CDR3 length: 16 residues. The CDR3 spells CASSPPGQGTTGELFF. The CDR3 nucleotides are TGTGCCAGCAGTCCACCGGGACAGGGGACGACCGGGGAGCTGTTTTTT.

This chain joins TRBV4-1 and TRBJ2-1; a weak D match, TRBD2 (5 bases). The V gene's germline CDR1 is MGHRA and CDR2 YSYEKL. V was clipped by 1 base and J by 4 bases, with 11 bases between them. The CDR3 runs to 15 residues. The CDR3 sequence: CASSQVLGLYNEQFF. The CDR3 coding sequence is TGCGCCAGCAGCCAAGTCCTCGGACTGTACAATGAGCAGTTCTTC.

This clone was detected only a few times. The genes are TRBV7-2 and TRBJ2-2; 8 nucleotides match TRBD1. V dropped 0 bases and J dropped 4; count of bases not matched to a gene: 10. The CDR3 spans 18 residues. Looked up from germline, CDR1 is SGHTA and CDR2 is FQGNSA. Written as DNA, the CDR3 is TGTGCCAGCAGCTTAGCTTTCACAGGGGGATATCGCACCGGGGAGCTGTTTTTT. Amino acid sequence: CASSLAFTGGYRTGELFF.

CDR3 bases: TGTGCCAGCACTCCGAGGGTTGAAGCTTTCTTT. Translation gives CASTPRVEAFF. The rearrangement joins TRBV2 to TRBJ1-1; D remains unclear. Looked up from germline, CDR1 is SNHLY and CDR2 is FYNNEI. The CDR3 extends over 11 amino acids. V was cut by 7 bases and J by 7 bases, with 10 bases left in between.

This clone has more than one count but fewer than ten. V usage is TRBV7-2 and J usage is TRBJ2-5, with 8 bases that match TRBD1. TRBJ2-7 explains the end of the DNA better; the J call may be wrong. This CDR3 comprises 15 residues. CDR1 SGHTA and CDR2 FQGNSA come from the germline V gene. The CDR3 loop reads CASRGPGQGWGEQYF. For the CDR3, the DNA is TGTGCCAGCAGGGGGCCAGGACAGGGTTGGGGCGAGCAGTACTTC.

This chain joins TRBV10-3 and TRBJ2-4, with D perhaps matching TRBD2 (5 bases). The CDR3 contains 12 residues. V lost 0 bases, J lost 9 bases, and 6 bases lay in between. The V gene's germline CDR1 is ENHRY and CDR2 SYGVKD. CDR3 coding DNA: TGTGCCATCAGTGAGTCGGAGGCCATTCAGTACTTC. Amino acids: CAISESEAIQYF.

V is TRBV20-1 and J is TRBJ1-1; no definite D call. Germline V gives CDR1 DFQATT, CDR2 SNEGSKA (reference sequence). CDR3 size: 11 residues. V was trimmed by 4 bases and J by 1 base, leaving 4 bases between them. The CDR3 sequence: CSATGNTEAFF. The CDR3 DNA follows: TGCAGTGCTACAGGGAACACTGAAGCTTTCTTT.

V usage is TRBV6-6 and J usage is TRBJ2-1; the match to TRBD2 covers 7 bases. The J segment lost 3 bases and the V segment lost 2 bases, leaving 7 bases of the junction unmatched. Germline loops: CDR1 MNHNY, CDR2 SVGAGI (reference sequence). The CDR3 sequence is 16 residues long. The CDR3 DNA is TGTGCCAGCAGTTACGCCAGACTAGCCAACTACAATGAGCAGTTCTTC. Its protein product is CASSYARLANYNEQFF.

This clone was counted between two and nine times. The chain couples TRBV5-6 to TRBJ1-1; unclear D gene. Per germline, CDR1 SGHDT and CDR2 YYEEEE. The CDR3 runs 15 residues. The ends were cut back, 1 base at V and 1 base at J, with 11 bases in the middle. The CDR3 DNA follows: TGTGCCAGCAGCTTGACGGGGTTTGAGAACACTGAAGCTTTCTTT. Translation: CASSLTGFENTEAFF.

V gene TRBV30 combines with J gene TRBJ1-2; D possibly corresponds to TRBD1 (6 bases). The length of the CDR3 is 12 residues. The V and J ends lost 3 bases and 5 bases respectively, with 10 bases between them. Germline assignment: CDR1 GTSNPN and CDR2 SVGIG (reference sequence). This CDR3 is CAWRGGRYGYTF. The CDR3 DNA reads TGTGCCTGGAGGGGGGGGCGGTATGGCTACACCTTC.